Each of the 25 T cell receptor beta chains below was sequenced from the same sample in a study of T cell repertoires in cytomegalovirus infection. A single record per CDR3 protein comes from TCRdb applying MiXCR to the reads. The table includes approximately 500,000 distinct CDR3 sequences, more than 15% detected once. The sequenced sample consisted of CD8+ T cells from PBMCs. The receptors here all came from a human donor in good health (CMV status not recorded). Some clones in this sample may be carry-over from other donors' samples.

This clonotype was recorded many times. This chain links TRBV6-5 with TRBJ2-5; 9 positions match TRBD1. CDR3 length: 14 amino acids. Germline CDR1 reads MNHEY; CDR2 reads SVGAGI. J gave up 10 bases and V 5 bases, and 11 bases lay outside the gene matches. This CDR3 is CASSPDRGQRDQYF. CDR3 nucleotide sequence: TGTGCCAGCAGTCCGGACAGGGGCCAAAGGGACCAGTACTTC.

This clonotype was counted a few times. V usage is TRBV13 and J usage is TRBJ1-2; 9 bases map to TRBD1. J was trimmed by 4 bases and V by 0 bases; bases with no gene match: 15. Germline lookup yields CDR1 PRHDT and CDR2 FYEKMQ (reference sequence). There are 19 residues in the CDR3. CDR3 protein: CASSLGGFGDRDPIYGYTF. Here the CDR3 DNA reads TGTGCCAGCAGCTTAGGGGGGTTTGGGGACAGGGACCCTATCTATGGCTACACCTTC.

This clonotype was observed at least ten times. The rearrangement joins TRBV11-2 to TRBJ2-1; tentatively, D is TRBD1 (6 bases). CDR3 size: 15 residues. Germline V gives CDR1 SGHAT, CDR2 FQNNGV. Trimming took 0 bases from V and 4 from J, leaving 10 bases between them. CDR3 in amino acids: CASSLERQGYNEQFF. As DNA, the CDR3 is TGTGCCAGCAGCTTAGAGCGGCAGGGGTACAATGAGCAGTTCTTC.

This clonotype was seen at least ten times. The chain is built from TRBV7-8 and TRBJ1-1; unclear D gene. Trimming took 5 bases from V and 3 from J, leaving 13 bases between them. The CDR3 covers 14 residues. The germline gives CDR1 SGHVS, CDR2 FQNEAQ. CDR3 DNA: TGTGCCAGCAGCCCCTCGGGTTTTTACACTGAAGCTTTCTTT. Amino acid sequence: CASSPSGFYTEAFF.

This clonotype turned up a few times. This chain links TRBV27 with TRBJ1-1, with TRBD1 as a possible D gene (5 bases). This CDR3 region has 12 residues. The germline V and J ends were trimmed by 8 bases and 6 bases, with 13 bases remaining between them. Germline V CDR1 and CDR2: MNHEY, SMNVEV (reference sequence). CDR3 DNA sequence: TGTGCCAGCCTCGACGGGGGATCTGAAGCTTTCTTT. Translated: CASLDGGSEAFF.

The chain carries TRBV28 and TRBJ1-6, with a possible D match to TRBD1 (6 bases). The germline V and J ends were trimmed by 5 bases and 0 bases, with 11 bases remaining between them. Per the germline V gene, CDR1 is MDHEN and CDR2 is SYDVKM. The CDR3 is 16 amino acids. The CDR3 coding sequence is TGTGCCAGCAGTCGCCGGGACATCTCCTATAATTCACCCCTCCACTTT. Translated, it gives CASSRRDISYNSPLHF.

The rearrangement joins TRBV2 to TRBJ1-3; weak D call: TRBD1 (6 bases). This CDR3 contains 14 residues. Per germline, CDR1 SNHLY and CDR2 FYNNEI. V was trimmed by 7 bases and J by 4 bases, leaving 14 bases between them. The CDR3 loop is CASNQGRSGNTIYF. The DNA of the CDR3 is TGTGCCAGCAACCAGGGGAGATCGGGAAACACCATATATTTT.

This clonotype was picked up many times. The chain carries TRBV6-1 and TRBJ2-1; D unclear. Germline CDR1 and CDR2: MNHNS and SASEGT. The CDR3 spans 19 residues. With 1 base removed from V and 0 bases from J, the gap between germline ends came to 19 bases. In DNA form, the CDR3 reads TGTGCCAGCAGTGAAGGGGAACCTGGCCTTATGAGCTCCTACAATGAGCAGTTCTTC. Translating it yields CASSEGEPGLMSSYNEQFF.

The V and J genes are TRBV27 and TRBJ1-1; a possible D gene is TRBD1 (5 bases). Germline V gene sequence: CDR1 MNHEY, CDR2 SMNVEV (reference sequence). The germline V and J ends were trimmed by 6 bases and 0 bases, with 8 bases remaining between them. The CDR3 has 13 residues. In nucleotides, the CDR3 is TGTGCCAGCAGGAGACAGCTGAACACTGAAGCTTTCTTT. This translates into CASRRQLNTEAFF.

This clonotype was counted ten times or more. The chain has TRBV12-3 or TRBV12-4 and TRBJ1-1; TRBD1 is a possible D gene (5 bases). Trimming removed 5 bases at V and 4 bases at J, with 17 bases between. CDR3 size: 15 residues. CDR3 DNA: TGTGCCAGCAGTACCCATACAGGCCCACCCACTGAAGCTTTCTTT. Its protein product is CASSTHTGPPTEAFF.

CDR3 protein: CASSDKTDTQYF. In DNA, the CDR3 is TGTGCCAGTAGTGACAAGACAGATACGCAGTATTTT. The rearrangement uses TRBV19 and TRBJ2-3; no clear D. The germline CDR1 and CDR2 sequences are LNHDA and SQIVND (reference sequence). The CDR3 contains 12 residues. Trimming left V 5 bases short and J 3 bases short, with 6 bases between.

To note about this clonotype: This may come from a read error, since a much larger clone is one base off. This chain connects TRBV28 to TRBJ2-1, with TRBD1 identical over 12 bases. Germline V lookup: CDR1 MDHEN, CDR2 SYDVKM. This CDR3 spans 15 amino acids. Written as DNA, the CDR3 is TGTGCCAGCAACCTAGGGGGGACAGGGGGCAATGAGCAGTGCTTC. Its translation is CASNLGGTGGNEQCF.

This clonotype has at least ten counts. The chain combines TRBV7-6 with TRBJ2-5; possibly TRBD1 for D (5 bases). The CDR3 loop spans 14 amino acids. V lost 0 bases and J 1 base, leaving 6 bases between the germline ends. The germline CDR1 and CDR2 sequences are SGHVS and FNYEAQ. CDR3 nucleotide sequence: TGTGCCAGCAGCTTAGCCCAGGGCCAAGAGACCCAGTACTTC. Encoded protein: CASSLAQGQETQYF.

This chain connects TRBV15 to TRBJ2-2; weak D call: TRBD2 (7 bases). This CDR3 has 15 residues. Trimming took 8 bases from V and 3 from J, leaving 16 bases between them. The germline gives CDR1 LNHNV, CDR2 YYDKDF (reference sequence). In DNA, the CDR3 is TGTGCCACCGGGTGGGGGGGCGGGGACACCGGGGAGCTGTTTTTT. This sequence encodes CATGWGGGDTGELFF.

This clonotype has at least ten counts. The J gene is TRBJ2-7, the V gene TRBV4-2; 12 bases align to TRBD2. Germline CDR1 reads LGHNA; CDR2 reads YNFKEQ. J lost 7 bases, V lost 1 base, and 5 bases had no gene match. This CDR3 has 15 amino acids. CDR3 in amino acids: CASSQASSGRGEQYF. DNA of the CDR3: TGTGCCAGCAGCCAAGCTTCTAGCGGGAGGGGGGAGCAGTACTTC.

A word on this clonotype: A much larger clone is a single base away; this may be a read error. The CDR3 does not end in the conserved phenylalanine or tryptophan, so this is likely a read error. The chain is built from TRBV11-2 and TRBJ2-7, with 7 bases identical to TRBD2. Germline loops: CDR1 SGHAT, CDR2 FQNNGV. Unmatched junction bases numbered 8, after V lost 2 bases and J lost 7 bases. The CDR3 runs 14 residues. CDR3 DNA sequence: TGTGCCAGCAGCTTAATTGGGGGGGGAGAAGAGCAGTACTTA. It encodes CASSLIGGGEEQYL.

V gene TRBV6-5 combines with J gene TRBJ2-1, with 10 bases that match TRBD2. CDR1 and CDR2 (germline): MNHEY, SVGAGI. This CDR3 spans 15 amino acids. Trimming took 5 bases from V and 6 from J; bases not matched to a gene: 7. The CDR3 DNA is TGTGCCAGCAGTCCCCCGGGACTAGCGACCAATGAGCAGTTCTTC. This encodes CASSPPGLATNEQFF.

The chain uses TRBV7-6 and TRBJ2-2; the D gene is possibly TRBD2 (5 bases). The CDR3 has 16 amino acids. V lost 3 bases to trimming and J lost 5 bases, with 16 bases between them. Germline V gives CDR1 SGHVS, CDR2 FNYEAQ. The CDR3 DNA reads TGTGCCAGCAGCTTGGACGGGGTAGGCGGGACCGGGGAGCTGTTTTTT. It translates to CASSLDGVGGTGELFF.

The CDR3 region is CAISDKIYGYTF. The CDR3 region has the DNA TGTGCCATCAGTGACAAGATCTATGGCTACACCTTC. J is TRBJ1-2 and V is TRBV10-3; D unclear. Germline CDR1 ENHRY, CDR2 SYGVKD. The CDR3 totals 12 residues. V lost 3 bases and J lost 4, with 6 bases in between.

This clonotype was counted between two and nine times. The chain has TRBV24-1 and TRBJ1-2; TRBD1 is a possible D gene (5 bases). The germline V gene encodes CDR1 KGHDR and CDR2 SFDVKD. V was cut by 5 bases and J by 4 bases, with 10 bases left in between. The CDR3 covers 13 residues. The DNA of the CDR3 is TGTGCCACCAGTGCCGTTACAGGCTATGGCTACACCTTC. Translating gives CATSAVTGYGYTF.

This clonotype was picked up one time. The chain employs TRBV2 and TRBJ2-1; 13 bases agree with TRBD2. Trimming at V came to 8 bases and at J to 5 bases, leaving 9 bases not matched to a gene. The CDR3 has 16 amino acids. The germline V gene encodes CDR1 SNHLY and CDR2 FYNNEI. The CDR3 nucleotides read TGTGCCAGCCCCGGGGGAACTAGCGGGGGGGACAATGAGCAGTTCTTC. This codes for CASPGGTSGGDNEQFF.

This clonotype was observed at least ten times. The J gene is TRBJ1-5, the V gene TRBV6-5; weak D call: TRBD1 (5 bases). The CDR3 spans 14 residues. CDR1 is MNHEY, CDR2 SVGAGI, per germline. V was clipped by 10 bases and J by 2 bases, with 15 bases between them. The CDR3 region is CATSRDEGNQPQHF. CDR3 DNA sequence: TGTGCCACTAGCAGGGATGAAGGCAATCAGCCCCAGCATTTT.

This clonotype has ten or more counts. CDR3 in amino acids: CASSLYGSNQPQHF. The CDR3 nucleotides read TGTGCCAGCAGTTTATATGGAAGCAATCAGCCCCAGCATTTT. The chain uses TRBV27 and TRBJ1-5, with D hard to call. Germline V gene data show CDR1 as MNHEY and CDR2 as SMNVEV (reference sequence). The V gene lost 1 base and the J gene lost 1 base, with 5 bases spanning the gap. The CDR3 totals 14 residues.

A word on this clonotype: This may arise from a read error, as a much more abundant clone is one base away. The chain joins TRBV6-1 to TRBJ1-2; D ambiguous. The CDR3 runs to 14 residues. Germline V lookup: CDR1 MNHNS, CDR2 SASEGT. CDR3 in amino acids: CASREVGGSGGYTF. In nucleotides, the CDR3 is TGTGCCAGCAGAGAAGTAGGTGGCTCGGGCGGCTACACCTTC.

The chain combines TRBV30 with TRBJ2-5, with D perhaps being TRBD1 or TRBD2 (5 bases each). The germline gives CDR1 GTSNPN, CDR2 SVGIG (reference sequence). Trimming left V 5 bases short and J 1 base short, with 8 bases between. CDR3 length: 12 residues. The CDR3 loop reads CAWAGTQETQYF. CDR3 sequence (DNA): TGTGCCTGGGCCGGGACCCAAGAGACCCAGTACTTC.